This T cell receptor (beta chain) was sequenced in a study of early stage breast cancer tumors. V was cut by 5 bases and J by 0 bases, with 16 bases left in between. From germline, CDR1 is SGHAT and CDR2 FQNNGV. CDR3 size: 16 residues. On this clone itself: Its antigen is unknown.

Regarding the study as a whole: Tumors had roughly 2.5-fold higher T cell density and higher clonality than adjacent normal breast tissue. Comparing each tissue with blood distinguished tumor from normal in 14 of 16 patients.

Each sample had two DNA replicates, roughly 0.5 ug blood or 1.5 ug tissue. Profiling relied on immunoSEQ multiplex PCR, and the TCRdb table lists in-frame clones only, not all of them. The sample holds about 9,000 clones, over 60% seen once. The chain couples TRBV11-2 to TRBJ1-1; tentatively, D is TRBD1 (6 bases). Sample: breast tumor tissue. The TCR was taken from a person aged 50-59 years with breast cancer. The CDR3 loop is CASSQRLQGLNTEAFF. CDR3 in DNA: TGTGCCAGCAGCCAGAGATTACAGGGTTTGAACACTGAAGCTTTCTTT.